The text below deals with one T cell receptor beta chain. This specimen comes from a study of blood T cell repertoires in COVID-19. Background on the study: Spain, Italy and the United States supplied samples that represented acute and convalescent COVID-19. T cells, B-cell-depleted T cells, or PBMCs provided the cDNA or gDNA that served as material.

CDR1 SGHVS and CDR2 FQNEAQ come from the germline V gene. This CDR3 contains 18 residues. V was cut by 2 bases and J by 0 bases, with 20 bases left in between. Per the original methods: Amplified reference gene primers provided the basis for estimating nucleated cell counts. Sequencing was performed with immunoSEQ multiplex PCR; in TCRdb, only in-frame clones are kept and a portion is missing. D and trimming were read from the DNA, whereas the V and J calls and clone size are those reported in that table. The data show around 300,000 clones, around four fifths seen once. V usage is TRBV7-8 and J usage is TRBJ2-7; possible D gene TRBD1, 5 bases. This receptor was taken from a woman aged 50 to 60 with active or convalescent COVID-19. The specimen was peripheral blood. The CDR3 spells CASSLRTWMNRSSYEQYF. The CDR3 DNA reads TGTGCCAGCAGCTTACGGACATGGATGAACCGGAGCTCCTACGAGCAGTACTTC.